The 2 T cell receptor beta chains listed next were all sequenced from one sample in a study of T cell clusters in autoimmune cytopenias. TRB was amplified from 250 ng of peripheral blood genomic DNA per sample. One tube held mixed TRB-A and TRB-B primer pools for touch-down PCR. Using the multiplex PCR reads, TCRdb records one entry per CDR3 protein without DNA. This repertoire includes several thousand distinct CDR3 sequences. The data were also submitted as part of a second study, on T cell repertoires in aging, cancer and after chemotherapy.

The specimen sequenced was peripheral blood. Receptor source: a human donor in good health.

The chain joins TRBV18 to TRBJ2-5; the TCRdb D gene call, TRBD2, has no DNA to confirm it. Germline V gene lookup returns CDR1 KGHSH and CDR2 LQKENI. This CDR3 region has 12 residues. CDR3: CASSLAQETQYF.

The chain links TRBV6-2 or TRBV6-3 to TRBJ2-1; TCRdb proposes TRBD2, but this gene call is untestable without DNA. Germline V CDR1 and CDR2: MNHEY, SVGEGT. CDR3 size: 16 residues. CDR3 residues: CASRRAGTSGVNEQFF.